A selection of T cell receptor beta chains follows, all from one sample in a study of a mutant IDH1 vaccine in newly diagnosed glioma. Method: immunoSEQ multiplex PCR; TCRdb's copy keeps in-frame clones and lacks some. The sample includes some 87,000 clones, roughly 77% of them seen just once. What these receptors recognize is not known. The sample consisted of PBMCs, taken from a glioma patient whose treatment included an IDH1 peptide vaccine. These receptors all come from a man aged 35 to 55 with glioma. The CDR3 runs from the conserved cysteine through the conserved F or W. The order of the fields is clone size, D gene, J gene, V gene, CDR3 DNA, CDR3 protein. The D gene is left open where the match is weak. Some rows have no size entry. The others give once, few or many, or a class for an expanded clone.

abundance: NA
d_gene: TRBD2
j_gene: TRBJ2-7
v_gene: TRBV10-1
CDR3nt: TGCGCCAGCAGTGAAGCGGGAGGGCCCGTATACGAGCAGTACTTC
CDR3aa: CASSEAGGPVYEQYF

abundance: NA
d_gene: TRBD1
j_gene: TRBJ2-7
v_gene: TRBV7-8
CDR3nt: TGTGCCAGCAGCTTCCGGGACAGGGGCCACGAGCAGTACTTC
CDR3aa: CASSFRDRGHEQYF

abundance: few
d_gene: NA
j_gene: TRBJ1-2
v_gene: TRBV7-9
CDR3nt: TGTGCCAGCAGCCTGTCCGGGTCTGGCTACACCTTC
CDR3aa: CASSLSGSGYTF

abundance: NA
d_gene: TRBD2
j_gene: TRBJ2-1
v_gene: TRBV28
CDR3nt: TGTGCCAGCAGTCCCCCTGCCGGGACTAGCAGCAATGAGCAGTTCTTC
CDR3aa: CASSPPAGTSSNEQFF

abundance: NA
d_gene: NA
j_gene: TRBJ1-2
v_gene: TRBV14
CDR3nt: TGTGCCAGCAGCCCCTCCGGGGGGCGGGGGGACTATGGCTACACCTTC
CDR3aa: CASSPSGGRGDYGYTF

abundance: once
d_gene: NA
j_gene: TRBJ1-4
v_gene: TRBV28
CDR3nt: TGTGCCAGCAGTTTATACGAGGCCGGTGGCGAAAAACTGTTTTTT
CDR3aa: CASSLYEAGGEKLFF

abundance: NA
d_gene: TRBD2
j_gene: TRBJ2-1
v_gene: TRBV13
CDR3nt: TGTGCCAGCAGCTTAGTCAGACTAGCGGGGTTGAATGAGCAGTTCTTC
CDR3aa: CASSLVRLAGLNEQFF

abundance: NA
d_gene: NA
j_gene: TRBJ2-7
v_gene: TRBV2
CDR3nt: TGTGCCAGCAGATACAGGGACGTCAACGAGCAGTACTTC
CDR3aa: CASRYRDVNEQYF

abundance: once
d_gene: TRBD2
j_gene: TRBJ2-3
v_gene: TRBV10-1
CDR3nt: TGCGCCAGCAGTGGAGGTAGCGGGGGAATCACAGATACGCAGTATTTT
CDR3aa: CASSGGSGGITDTQYF

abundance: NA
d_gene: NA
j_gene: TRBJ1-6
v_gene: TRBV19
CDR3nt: TGTGCCAGTAGGTGGGGAAATAATTCACCCCTCCACTTT
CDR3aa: CASRWGNNSPLHF

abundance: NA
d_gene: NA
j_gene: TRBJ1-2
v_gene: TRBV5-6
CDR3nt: TGTGCCAGCAGCTTTCCAGGGATCGATGGCTACACCTTC
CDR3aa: CASSFPGIDGYTF

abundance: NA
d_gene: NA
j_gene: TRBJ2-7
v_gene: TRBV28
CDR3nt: TGTGCCAGCAGTTCCGGGCCATACGAGCAGTACTTC
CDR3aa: CASSSGPYEQYF

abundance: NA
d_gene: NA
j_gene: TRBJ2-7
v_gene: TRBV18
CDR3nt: TGTGCCAGCTCCCCAAGGGTGGTTGGGACCTACGAGCAGTACTTC
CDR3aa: CASSPRVVGTYEQYF

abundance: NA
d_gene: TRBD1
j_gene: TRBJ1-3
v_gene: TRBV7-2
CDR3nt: TGTGCCAGCAGCTTGGGACAGAGCTCTGGAAACACCATATATTTT
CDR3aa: CASSLGQSSGNTIYF